This T cell receptor beta chain was retrieved from a study of blood T cells in healthy people across ages. On this clonotype itself: Its antigen is as yet unknown.

The germline CDR1 and CDR2 sequences are SQVTM and ANQGSEA. The CDR3 is 15 amino acids. V lost 3 bases and J lost 1; bases outside the gene matches: 4. The authors ran a second PCR of 7 to 11 cycles using a sample-barcoded 5' primer and a J-beta primer mix. TCRdb re-called the 5' RACE reads through MiXCR, storing one row per CDR3 protein. The data contain approximately 360,000 distinct CDR3 sequences, approximately 51% of them singletons. Study conclusions and caveats: Roughly linear age-related decline in beta diversity appeared, significant by age 40.

The sequenced sample was blood. This sequence originates from a man aged 55 to 70 in good health. The genes are TRBV29-1 and TRBJ2-1, with 9 bases lining up with TRBD1. In DNA form, the CDR3 reads TGCAGCGTTGACGTTGACAGGGGGTCCTACAATGAGCAGTTCTTC. Translation gives CSVDVDRGSYNEQFF.